What follows describes a single T cell receptor (beta chain). Assay: immunoSEQ multiplex PCR; the TCRdb copy retains only in-frame clones and omits some. This table has around 1.9 million clones, around 95% appearing once. These data belong to a study of shared clonotypes between healthy human individuals. V was pared by 0 bases and J by 3 bases, with 4 bases of the junction left unmatched. Germline values: CDR1 LGHNA, CDR2 YSLEER. There are 15 residues in the CDR3. CD45RO-negative cells were positively selected for CCR7, leaving out terminally differentiated effector memory CD45RA+ cells. This chain joins TRBV4-3 and TRBJ2-7, with 8 bases lining up with TRBD2. Sequenced input: naive CD8+ T cells from PBMCs. This TCR came from a young man in good health. Some clones in this sample may be carry-over from other donors' samples. The CDR3 spells CASSQDAGGSYEQYF. The CDR3, as DNA: TGCGCCAGCAGCCAAGATGCGGGAGGAAGCTACGAGCAGTACTTC.